The source of this T cell receptor (beta chain) is a study of Graves' ophthalmopathy and Graves' hyperthyroidism. Transcripts of RNA were the source for amplifying TCR beta CDR3 regions. RT-PCR was first run with HTBI primers, then multiplex PCR in a second round. TCRdb recomputed calls from the multiplex PCR reads with MiXCR, one row per CDR3 protein. The sample has under 250,000 distinct CDR3 sequences, over 25% seen once. Clinical symptoms, serum thyroxine, TRAb, thyroid ultrasound and orbital computed tomography formed the basis of diagnosis. At least ten counts were recorded for this clonotype. The CDR3 has 13 residues. The V end was cut by 4 bases, the J end by 8 bases, with 12 bases between. Germline lookup yields CDR1 SQVTM and CDR2 ANQGSEA.

Sequences were obtained from peripheral blood. V is TRBV29-1 and J is TRBJ1-6; D remains unclear. This TCR was recovered from a man aged 45-60 years with Graves' ophthalmopathy. The CDR3 sequence is CSVGGGVDSPLHF. The DNA of the CDR3 is TGCAGCGTTGGGGGTGGGGTGGATTCACCCCTCCACTTT.